Reported below is one TCR beta chain. Its specificity is unknown. This sample stems from a study of T-cell memory formation after mild COVID-19. Study details: TCR clustering was largely donor specific.

TCR alpha and TCR beta cDNA libraries carrying sample barcodes and UMIs came from 5'RACE with constant-segment primers. TCRdb re-called the 5' RACE reads with MiXCR, one entry per CDR3 protein. The sample holds around 150,000 distinct CDR3 sequences; around a third are singletons and the top ten take around 12%. Study results and limitations: Clones that contracted from day 15 to 85 had balanced CD4/CD8; later expanders were CD4+ biased. Some SARS-CoV-2-responding clones were already detected in memory before infection.

The CDR3 spans 14 residues. CDR1 SGHTA and CDR2 FQGNSA come from the germline V gene. The junction had 4 bases not matched to a gene; V was cut back by 7 bases and J by 6 bases. V gene TRBV7-2 combines with J gene TRBJ2-1; 12 nucleotides match TRBD1. Material: PBMCs or a T cell subset sorted from them (not recorded which). The sequence derives from an adult woman who had mild COVID-19 (a few samples of this study predate the infection). Cell type and time point are not known. CDR3 in amino acids: CASTRDRGPNEQFF. In nucleotides, the CDR3 is TGTGCCAGCACTAGGGACAGGGGGCCCAATGAGCAGTTCTTC.